This T cell receptor beta chain was captured by sequencing in a study of T cells after posttransplantation cyclophosphamide. Trimming took off 5 bases at V and 5 bases at J, with 9 bases between the two ends. Germline V lookup: CDR1 SNHLY, CDR2 FYNNEI. The CDR3 runs to 13 residues. A marrow graft followed busulfan-fludarabine conditioning, with cyclophosphamide on days +3 and +4. Libraries were prepared by immunoSEQ multiplex PCR; TCRdb keeps only in-frame clonotypes and omits some of them. The table lists roughly 20,000 clones, 87% of them singletons, with 6% to 8.5% in the top ten. This chain connects TRBV2 to TRBJ1-4, with D hard to call. The material was PBMCs, obtained after allogeneic stem cell transplant with posttransplant cyclophosphamide. The receptor comes from a female patient aged 40-50 years who received an allogeneic stem cell transplant from a related donor, was CMV-positive, and had no GVHD. Some T cells may trace back to the graft donor. The CDR3 region has the DNA TGTGCCAGCAGTTGGTCCAGAAATGAAAAACTGTTTTTT. It encodes CASSWSRNEKLFF. Full variable domain (outside the CDR3, taken from reference TRBV2 and TRBJ1-4): EPEVTQTPSHQVTQMGQEVILRCVPISNHLYFYWYRQILGQKVEFLVSFYNNEISEKSEIFDDQFSVERPDGSNFTLKIRSTKLEDSAMYFCASSWSRNEKLFFGSGTQLSVL.